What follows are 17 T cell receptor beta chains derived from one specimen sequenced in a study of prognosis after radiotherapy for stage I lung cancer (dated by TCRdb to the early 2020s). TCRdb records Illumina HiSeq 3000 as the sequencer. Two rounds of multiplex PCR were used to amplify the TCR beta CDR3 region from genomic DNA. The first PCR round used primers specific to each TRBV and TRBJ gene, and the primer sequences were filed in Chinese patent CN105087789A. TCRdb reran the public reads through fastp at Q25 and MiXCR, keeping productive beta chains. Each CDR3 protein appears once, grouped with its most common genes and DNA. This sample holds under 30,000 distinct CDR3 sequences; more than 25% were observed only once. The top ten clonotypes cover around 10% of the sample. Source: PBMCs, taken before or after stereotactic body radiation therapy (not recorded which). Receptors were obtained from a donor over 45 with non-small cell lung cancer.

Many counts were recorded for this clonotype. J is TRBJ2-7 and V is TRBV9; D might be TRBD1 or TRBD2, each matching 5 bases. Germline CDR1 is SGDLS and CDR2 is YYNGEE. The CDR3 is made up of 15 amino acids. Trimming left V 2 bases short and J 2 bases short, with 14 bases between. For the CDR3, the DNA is TGTGCCAGCAGCGTTTCGCCGGGGCCCACCTACGAGCAGTACTTC. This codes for CASSVSPGPTYEQYF.

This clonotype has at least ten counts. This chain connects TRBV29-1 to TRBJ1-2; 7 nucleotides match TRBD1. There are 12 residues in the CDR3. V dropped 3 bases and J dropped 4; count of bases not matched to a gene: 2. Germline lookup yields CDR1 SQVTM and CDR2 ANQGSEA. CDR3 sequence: CSVESGGYGYTF. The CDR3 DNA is TGCAGCGTTGAGTCAGGGGGCTATGGCTACACCTTC.

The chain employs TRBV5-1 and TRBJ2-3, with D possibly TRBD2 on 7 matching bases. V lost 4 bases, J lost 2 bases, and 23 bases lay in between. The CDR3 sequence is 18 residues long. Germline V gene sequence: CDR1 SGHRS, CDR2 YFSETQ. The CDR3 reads CASSPGLSGGTITDTQYF. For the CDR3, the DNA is TGCGCCAGCAGCCCGGGACTATCGGGGGGCACTATCACAGATACGCAGTATTTT.

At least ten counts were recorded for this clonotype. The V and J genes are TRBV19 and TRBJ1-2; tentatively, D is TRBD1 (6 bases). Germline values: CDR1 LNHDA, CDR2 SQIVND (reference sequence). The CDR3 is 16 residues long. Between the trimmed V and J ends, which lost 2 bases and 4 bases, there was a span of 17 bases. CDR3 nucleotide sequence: TGTGCCAGTAGTATAACACGACAGGACCTACTCTATGGCTACACCTTC. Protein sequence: CASSITRQDLLYGYTF.

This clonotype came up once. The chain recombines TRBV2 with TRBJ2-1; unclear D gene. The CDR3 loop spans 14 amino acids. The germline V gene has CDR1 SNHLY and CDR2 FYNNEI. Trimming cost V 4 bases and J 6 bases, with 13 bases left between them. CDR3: CASSVSPRSNEQFF. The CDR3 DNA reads TGTGCCAGCAGTGTTTCGCCGCGGAGCAATGAGCAGTTCTTC. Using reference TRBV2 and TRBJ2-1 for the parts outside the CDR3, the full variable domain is EPEVTQTPSHQVTQMGQEVILRCVPISNHLYFYWYRQILGQKVEFLVSFYNNEISEKSEIFDDQFSVERPDGSNFTLKIRSTKLEDSAMYFCASSVSPRSNEQFFGPGTRLTVL.

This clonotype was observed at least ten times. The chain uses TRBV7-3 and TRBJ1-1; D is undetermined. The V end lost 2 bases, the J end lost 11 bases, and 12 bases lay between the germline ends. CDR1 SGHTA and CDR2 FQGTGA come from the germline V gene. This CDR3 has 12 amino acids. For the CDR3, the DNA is TGTGCCAGCAGCTTAGACTCCAAGTACGCTTTCTTT. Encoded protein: CASSLDSKYAFF.

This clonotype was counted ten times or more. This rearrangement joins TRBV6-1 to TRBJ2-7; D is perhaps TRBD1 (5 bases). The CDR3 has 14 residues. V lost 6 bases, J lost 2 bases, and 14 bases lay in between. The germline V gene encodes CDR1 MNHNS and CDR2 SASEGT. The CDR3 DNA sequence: TGTGCCAGCAGAGCGCAGGGAAGACCCTACGAGCAGTACTTC. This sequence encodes CASRAQGRPYEQYF.

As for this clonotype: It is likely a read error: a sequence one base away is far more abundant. CDR3 DNA sequence: TGTGCCAGCAGCTTGAGGACTAGCGGGAGTGCAGATACGCAGTATTTT. Its protein product is CASSLRTSGSADTQYF. The chain links TRBV5-6 to TRBJ2-3; 13 nucleotides match TRBD2. J was trimmed by 4 bases and V by 1 base; bases with no gene match: 3. Per germline, CDR1 SGHDT and CDR2 YYEEEE. The CDR3 runs 16 residues.

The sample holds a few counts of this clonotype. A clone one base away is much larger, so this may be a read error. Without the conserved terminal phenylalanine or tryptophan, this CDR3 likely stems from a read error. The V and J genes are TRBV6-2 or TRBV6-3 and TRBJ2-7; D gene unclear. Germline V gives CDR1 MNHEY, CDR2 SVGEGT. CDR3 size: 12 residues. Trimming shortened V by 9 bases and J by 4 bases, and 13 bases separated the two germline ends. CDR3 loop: CASSPGSYEQYL. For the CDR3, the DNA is TGTGCCAGTTCCCCGGGTTCGTACGAGCAGTACCTC.

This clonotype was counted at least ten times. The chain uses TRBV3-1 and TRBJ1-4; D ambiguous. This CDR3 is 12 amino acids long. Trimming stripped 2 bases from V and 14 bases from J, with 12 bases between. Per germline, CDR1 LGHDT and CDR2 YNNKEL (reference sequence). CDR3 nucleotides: TGTGCCAGCAGCCAACGCGAGGGTCTCCTGTTTTTT. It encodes CASSQREGLLFF.

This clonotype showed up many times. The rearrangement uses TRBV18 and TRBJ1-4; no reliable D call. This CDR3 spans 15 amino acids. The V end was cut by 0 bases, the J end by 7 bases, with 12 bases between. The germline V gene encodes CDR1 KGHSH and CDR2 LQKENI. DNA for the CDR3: TGTGCCAGCTCACCACCATCTGGGTTTGGTGAAAAACTGTTTTTT. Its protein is CASSPPSGFGEKLFF.

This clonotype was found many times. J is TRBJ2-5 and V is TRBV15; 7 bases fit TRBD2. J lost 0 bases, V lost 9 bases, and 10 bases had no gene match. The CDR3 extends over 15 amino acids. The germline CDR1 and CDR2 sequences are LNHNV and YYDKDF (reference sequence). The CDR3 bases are TGTGCCACTAGTTTCGGGCTAGCGGACCAAGAGACCCAGTACTTC. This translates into CATSFGLADQETQYF.

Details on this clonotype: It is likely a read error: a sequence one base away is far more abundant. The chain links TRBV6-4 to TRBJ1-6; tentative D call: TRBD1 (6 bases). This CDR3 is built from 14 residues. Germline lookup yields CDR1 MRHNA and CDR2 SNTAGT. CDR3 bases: TGTGCCAGCAGCTCACAGGGTATAAATTCAACCCTCCACTTT. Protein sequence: CASSSQGINSTLHF.

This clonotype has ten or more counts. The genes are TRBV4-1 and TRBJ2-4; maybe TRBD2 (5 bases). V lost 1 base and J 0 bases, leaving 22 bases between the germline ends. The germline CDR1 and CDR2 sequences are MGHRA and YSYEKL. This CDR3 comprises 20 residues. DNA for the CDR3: TGCGCCAGCAGCCAAGTCCAAGGTCGAGGCGGAGGACTAGCCAAAAACATTCAGTACTTC. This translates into CASSQVQGRGGGLAKNIQYF.

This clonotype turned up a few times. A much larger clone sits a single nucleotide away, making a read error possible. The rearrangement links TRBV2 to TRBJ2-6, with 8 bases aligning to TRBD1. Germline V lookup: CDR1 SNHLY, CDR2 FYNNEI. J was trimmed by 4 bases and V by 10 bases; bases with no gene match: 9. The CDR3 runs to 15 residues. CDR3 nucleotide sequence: TGTGCCACCGGGGCAGGGGGCGACGGGGCCAACGTCCTGACTTTC. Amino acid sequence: CATGAGGDGANVLTF.

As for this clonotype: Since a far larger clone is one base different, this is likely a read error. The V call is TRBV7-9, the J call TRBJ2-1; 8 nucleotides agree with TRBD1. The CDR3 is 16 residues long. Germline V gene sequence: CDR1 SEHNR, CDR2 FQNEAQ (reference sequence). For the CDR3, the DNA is TGTGCCAGCAGCTTCACGACAGGGGACTCCCACAATGAGCAGTTCTTC. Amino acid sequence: CASSFTTGDSHNEQFF. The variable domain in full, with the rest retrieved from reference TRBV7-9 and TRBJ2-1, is DTGVSQNPRHKITKRGQNVTFRCDPISEHNRLYWYRQTLGQGPEFLTYFQNEAQLEKSRLLSDRFSAERPKGSFSTLEIQRTEQGDSAMYLCASSFTTGDSHNEQFFGPGTRLTVL.

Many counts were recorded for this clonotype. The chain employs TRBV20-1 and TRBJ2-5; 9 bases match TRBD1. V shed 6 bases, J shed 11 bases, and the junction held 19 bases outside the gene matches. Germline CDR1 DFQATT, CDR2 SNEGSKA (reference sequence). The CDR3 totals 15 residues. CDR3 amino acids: CSAPLGTGTGYEQYF. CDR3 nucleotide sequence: TGCAGTGCCCCGTTGGGGACCGGGACAGGGTACGAACAGTACTTC.